Below, 14 T cell receptor beta chains from the same sample are listed, as sequenced in a study of naive and memory T cell subsets. A UMI-containing oligonucleotide was joined by 3' ligation to the TCR cDNA template. The SP2 primer and nested alpha and beta constant region primers amplified ligated cDNA in four rounds. In TCRdb, the 5' RACE reads were re-called with MiXCR into one record per CDR3 protein. The sample lists roughly 56,000 distinct CDR3 sequences, approximately 7.2% occurring once. These receptors were obtained from a male donor in good health.

The sample holds a few counts of this clonotype. This chain links TRBV20-1 with TRBJ2-7, with D perhaps TRBD1 (6 bases). V was clipped by 1 base and J by 5 bases, with 9 bases between them. Germline-derived CDR1 and CDR2 are DFQATT and SNEGSKA (reference sequence). CDR3 length: 12 amino acids. CDR3 bases: TGCAGTGCTAGAGTAGGGGGAAACGAGCAGTACTTC. Protein product: CSARVGGNEQYF.

This clonotype was seen repeatedly, ten times or more. The chain couples TRBV5-1 to TRBJ1-2; D gene unclear. The V gene lost 0 bases and the J gene lost 8 bases, with 14 bases spanning the gap. This CDR3 has 14 residues. Looked up from germline, CDR1 is SGHRS and CDR2 is YFSETQ. CDR3 nucleotides: TGCGCCAGCAGCTTGGATAGCACGGGCGGCGGCTACACCTTC. Its translation is CASSLDSTGGGYTF.

This clonotype came up a few times. This rearrangement joins TRBV4-1 to TRBJ2-5, with D possibly being TRBD2 (5 bases). Trimming took 0 bases from V and 5 from J, leaving 16 bases between them. The V gene's germline CDR1 is MGHRA and CDR2 YSYEKL. CDR3 length equals 16 residues. The CDR3 loop is CASSQEAWLAVETQYF. CDR3 DNA sequence: TGCGCCAGCAGCCAAGAAGCTTGGCTAGCAGTCGAGACCCAGTACTTC.

This clonotype was counted only a few times. The chain recombines TRBV6-5 with TRBJ2-1; 9 bases map to TRBD2. The germline V gene encodes CDR1 MNHEY and CDR2 SVGAGI. CDR3 size: 14 residues. V was pared by 6 bases and J by 8 bases, with 8 bases of the junction left unmatched. The CDR3 reads CASSPMGLAHEQFF. In nucleotides, the CDR3 is TGTGCCAGCAGCCCAATGGGACTAGCCCATGAGCAGTTCTTC.

The chain recombines TRBV5-1 with TRBJ2-3; D is ambiguous. The V and J ends lost 0 bases and 0 bases respectively, with 8 bases between them. Germline assignment: CDR1 SGHRS and CDR2 YFSETQ. This CDR3 has 15 residues. CDR3 sequence: CASSLVDFSTDTQYF. The CDR3 DNA reads as TGCGCCAGCAGCTTGGTAGATTTTAGCACAGATACGCAGTATTTT.

This clonotype was picked up many times. This chain uses TRBV27 with TRBJ1-2, with a weak D call TRBD1 (5 bases). The CDR3 covers 14 residues. Germline V CDR1 and CDR2: MNHEY, SMNVEV (reference sequence). Trimming took 4 bases from V and 8 from J, leaving 17 bases between them. In DNA form, the CDR3 reads TGTGCCAGCAGTTCCGGACCGGGGGACGACGGCTACACCTTC. Protein: CASSSGPGDDGYTF.

This clonotype was seen at least ten times. The chain carries TRBV6-6 and TRBJ2-1; 11 bases are shared with TRBD2. This CDR3 spans 15 amino acids. Losses at the gene ends were 0 bases for V and 7 bases for J; bases not matched to a gene: 2. Germline loops: CDR1 MNHNY, CDR2 SVGAGI (reference sequence). CDR3 sequence: CASSYSTSGNNEQFF. CDR3 nucleotide sequence: TGTGCCAGCAGTTACTCGACTAGCGGGAATAATGAGCAGTTCTTC.

This clonotype was seen many times. This sequence joins TRBV28 and TRBJ1-1, with a weak D call TRBD1 (5 bases). With 2 bases removed from V and 4 bases from J, the gap between germline ends came to 11 bases. The V gene's germline CDR1 is MDHEN and CDR2 SYDVKM. The CDR3 loop spans 14 amino acids. The CDR3 coding sequence is TGTGCCAGCAGTTTAAATCTGGGGGTCACTGAAGCTTTCTTT. Translating gives CASSLNLGVTEAFF.

V usage is TRBV5-4 and J usage is TRBJ1-3; D uncertain. CDR1 is SGHNT, CDR2 YYREEE, per germline (reference sequence). Trimming took off 2 bases at V and 0 bases at J, with 9 bases between the two ends. The CDR3 runs 15 residues. This CDR3 is CASSFGTNSGNTIYF. Written as DNA, the CDR3 is TGTGCCAGCAGCTTTGGAACGAACTCTGGAAACACCATATATTTT. Combining the CDR3 with reference TRBV5-4 and TRBJ1-3 gives the whole variable domain ETGVTQSPTHLIKTRGQQVTLRCSSQSGHNTVSWYQQALGQGPQFIFQYYREEENGRGNFPPRFSGLQFPNYSSELNVNALELDDSALYLCASSFGTNSGNTIYFGEGSWLTVV.

This clonotype has a count of ten or more. The CDR3 spells CASSSYRDEQYF. The CDR3 coding sequence is TGTGCCAGCAGCTCGTACAGGGACGAGCAGTACTTC. The chain combines TRBV7-2 with TRBJ2-7; D is perhaps TRBD1 (6 bases). Trimming shortened V by 4 bases and J by 5 bases, and 9 bases separated the two germline ends. This CDR3 has 12 residues. Germline V gene sequence: CDR1 SGHTA, CDR2 FQGNSA.

This clonotype appeared many times. This chain joins TRBV27 and TRBJ2-1; tentative D call: TRBD2 (7 bases). Trimming cost V 5 bases and J 5 bases, with 19 bases left between them. Per the germline V gene, CDR1 is MNHEY and CDR2 is SMNVEV (reference sequence). The CDR3 sequence is 16 residues long. This chain's CDR3 is CASSPGEGGRNNEQFF. In DNA form, the CDR3 reads TGTGCCAGCAGTCCGGGGGAGGGGGGCCGTAACAATGAGCAGTTCTTC.

This clonotype has at least ten counts. The genes are TRBV7-2 and TRBJ2-6; 7 bases map to TRBD1. The ends lost 2 bases at V and 1 base at J; junction bases unmatched: 8. The CDR3 has 18 amino acids. Germline loops: CDR1 SGHTA, CDR2 FQGNSA. Here the CDR3 DNA reads TGTGCCAGCAGCTTACCAGACAGGGTAGCTTCTGGGGCCAACGTCCTGACTTTC. Protein product: CASSLPDRVASGANVLTF.

The V call is TRBV2, the J call TRBJ1-2, with TRBD1 matching over 11 bases. The trim removed 6 bases at V and 4 bases at J, leaving 13 bases unmatched. This CDR3 has 17 amino acids. Germline V gene lookup returns CDR1 SNHLY and CDR2 FYNNEI. The CDR3 loop is CASRDGTGGKFGYGYTF. The CDR3 nucleotides are TGTGCCAGCAGGGACGGGACAGGGGGTAAATTTGGCTATGGCTACACCTTC.

Only a few counts were recorded for this clonotype. The chain carries TRBV2 and TRBJ1-5; the match to TRBD1 covers 12 bases. CDR3 size: 16 residues. Losses at the gene ends were 6 bases for V and 7 bases for J; bases not matched to a gene: 10. CDR1 is SNHLY, CDR2 FYNNEI, per germline. CDR3 nucleotide sequence: TGTGCCAGCAGCTCCCAGGGACAGGGGGCATGGCAGCCCCAGCATTTT. As protein: CASSSQGQGAWQPQHF. The complete variable domain, with remaining parts taken from reference TRBV2 and TRBJ1-5, reads EPEVTQTPSHQVTQMGQEVILRCVPISNHLYFYWYRQILGQKVEFLVSFYNNEISEKSEIFDDQFSVERPDGSNFTLKIRSTKLEDSAMYFCASSSQGQGAWQPQHFGDGTRLSIL.